Below, 5 T cell receptor beta chains from the same sample are listed, as sequenced in a study of tumor and adjacent non-tumor tissue in lung cancer. Three rounds of nested PCR, following a modified ARM-PCR protocol, produced the TCRbeta library. In TCRdb, the multiplex PCR reads were re-called with MiXCR into one record per CDR3 protein. Of 68,000 or so distinct CDR3 sequences in the sample, just under 60% were seen once. This sample's RNA came from whole unsorted tissue. Sequenced input: lung tumor tissue. Receptor source: a man aged 45 to 65 with non-small cell lung cancer.

Concerning this clonotype itself: The junction shows a germline mismatch at one end, possibly a read error. The rearrangement uses TRBV6-1 and TRBJ1-2; 10 nucleotides agree with TRBD1. Germline-derived CDR1 and CDR2 are MNHNS and SASEGT. The CDR3 spans 15 residues. Here the CDR3 reads CAITRQGAPNYGYIF. The CDR3 bases are TGTGCCATCACGAGACAGGGGGCTCCTAACTATGGCTACATCTTC.

CDR3 nucleotides: TGTGCCAGCAGCCAAGCTCCAGGGGGCCAAGAGCAGTACTTC. This codes for CASSQAPGGQEQYF. The chain is built from TRBV4-2 and TRBJ2-7; 8 bases match TRBD1. CDR3 length equals 14 residues. Per germline, CDR1 LGHNA and CDR2 YNFKEQ. Losses at the gene ends were 1 base for V and 7 bases for J; bases not matched to a gene: 6.

This clonotype was detected only a few times. CDR3 amino acids: CANILRTSGTYNEQFF. DNA of the CDR3: TGCGCCAACATCCTAAGGACTAGCGGGACCTACAATGAGCAGTTCTTC. The chain links TRBV4-1 to TRBJ2-1, with TRBD2 matching over 12 bases. Looked up from germline, CDR1 is MGHRA and CDR2 is YSYEKL. Trimming removed 10 bases from V and 2 bases from J; junction bases left unmatched: 9. The CDR3 extends over 16 amino acids.

At least ten counts were recorded for this clonotype. The J gene is TRBJ2-3, the V gene TRBV6-1, with TRBD1 matching over 7 bases. The CDR3 is 15 amino acids. Trimming took 1 base from V and 4 from J; bases not matched to a gene: 5. From germline, CDR1 is MNHNS and CDR2 SASEGT. The CDR3 sequence is CASSEVDRLADTQYF. The CDR3 nucleotides read TGTGCCAGCAGTGAAGTGGACAGGCTGGCAGATACGCAGTATTTT.

The gene calls are TRBV24-1 and TRBJ2-3; D assignment may be TRBD1 or TRBD2 (5 bases each). Germline V gene lookup returns CDR1 KGHDR and CDR2 SFDVKD. This CDR3 has 15 residues. The V end lost 4 bases, the J end lost 4 bases, and 14 bases lay between the germline ends. The CDR3 DNA sequence: TGTGCCACCAGTGACGCTCGAGGGACGGCAGATACGCAGTATTTT. This codes for CATSDARGTADTQYF.